This T cell receptor (beta chain) was sequenced in a study of radiotherapy plus CTLA-4 blockade in lung cancer. A word on this clone: Its antigen remains unknown.

Study results and caveats: Early blood T cell clone dynamics reportedly forecast response best, with interferon-beta.

V gave up 7 bases and J gave up 3 bases; unmatched junction bases: 7. Germline CDR1 is SGHNT and CDR2 is YYREEE (reference sequence). The CDR3 contains 14 residues. Assay: immunoSEQ multiplex PCR; the TCRdb copy retains only in-frame clones and omits some. The table shows around 32,000 clones, with 81% occurring only once. Here the sequenced sample was peripheral blood, taken from a patient treated with radiotherapy plus ipilimumab. This chain joins TRBV5-4 and TRBJ2-1; 7 bases line up with TRBD1. The receptor was derived from a human donor with non-small cell lung cancer that progressed on radiotherapy plus ipilimumab. Written as DNA, the CDR3 is TGTGCCAGCGCTAGGGGGCCAGACTACAATGAGCAGTTCTTC. It specifies CASARGPDYNEQFF.